Following are 3 T cell receptor beta chains from one sample sequenced in a study of a mutant IDH1 vaccine in newly diagnosed glioma. Libraries were prepared by immunoSEQ multiplex PCR; TCRdb keeps only in-frame clonotypes and omits some of them. This table holds fewer than 35,000 clones, around 90% found once. Their antigens are not known. The time point is: week 11, during vaccination. Every single dose of the vaccine, 300 ug of mutant IDH1 20-mer peptide, came with topical imiquimod. Sequenced here: PBMCs, sampled from a glioma patient whose treatment included an IDH1 peptide vaccine. Receptors originate from a man younger than 35 with glioma.

This chain uses TRBV29-1 with TRBJ2-7; D may correspond to TRBD1 or TRBD2 (5 bases each). CDR1 and CDR2 from the germline V gene are SQVTM and ANQGSEA. Deletions cut 3 bases from V and 0 bases from J, with 12 bases between. This CDR3 has 14 amino acids. The CDR3 region has the DNA TGCAGCGTTGACGTTGAGGGGAGCTCCTACGAGCAGTACTTC. Protein: CSVDVEGSSYEQYF.

J is TRBJ1-2 and V is TRBV9; D is undetermined. Germline-derived CDR1 and CDR2 are SGDLS and YYNGEE. V lost 3 bases and J 8 bases, leaving 11 bases between the germline ends. This CDR3 spans 12 amino acids. The CDR3 DNA reads TGTGCCAGCAGCGCCTCCTTGGGGGGCTACACCTTC. As protein: CASSASLGGYTF.

V usage is TRBV6-5 and J usage is TRBJ2-1; D possibly corresponds to TRBD2 (6 bases). The CDR3 is 15 residues long. CDR1 and CDR2 from the germline V gene are MNHEY and SVGAGI. Trimming cost V 2 bases and J 1 base, with 9 bases left between them. The CDR3 coding sequence is TGTGCCAGCAGTTACGCCGGGAGTTCCTACAATGAGCAGTTCTTC. Translation: CASSYAGSSYNEQFF.